The clone carrying this TCR beta chain was observed once. Its antigen remains unknown. V gave up 1 base and J gave up 2 bases, with 11 bases separating them. Germline V gives CDR1 SGHTA, CDR2 FQGNSA. The CDR3 has 15 amino acids. This sample is drawn from a study of siplizumab effects on memory and regulatory T cells. General study points: Treatment with siplizumab left mappable alloreactive CD4+ clones averaging approximately 68% Treg-derived, compared with under 30% in controls. Naive T cell populations appeared to exhibit greater diversity than memory cells and appeared to be major alloresponse contributors. Among sequences traceable to unstimulated CD4+ memory cells, alloreactive ones were significantly reduced by siplizumab.

The repertoire was sequenced with immunoSEQ multiplex PCR; TCRdb's copy has only in-frame clones and lacks some. Among about 100,000 clones listed, 94% were seen once. This clonotype originated in a human donor in good health. This chain joins TRBV7-2 and TRBJ2-5; TRBD2 might be the D (5 bases). The sequenced material came from non-Treg CD4+ T cells sorted from blood. The CDR3 spells CASSLGVTRQETQYF. The DNA for the CDR3 is TGTGCCAGCAGCTTAGGGGTAACTAGACAAGAGACCCAGTACTTC. The whole variable domain, filled in from reference TRBV7-2 and TRBJ2-5, reads GAGVSQSPSNKVTEKGKDVELRCDPISGHTALYWYRQSLGQGLEFLIYFQGNSAPDKSGLPSDRFSAERTGGSVSTLTIQRTQQEDSAVYLCASSLGVTRQETQYFGPGTRLLVL.